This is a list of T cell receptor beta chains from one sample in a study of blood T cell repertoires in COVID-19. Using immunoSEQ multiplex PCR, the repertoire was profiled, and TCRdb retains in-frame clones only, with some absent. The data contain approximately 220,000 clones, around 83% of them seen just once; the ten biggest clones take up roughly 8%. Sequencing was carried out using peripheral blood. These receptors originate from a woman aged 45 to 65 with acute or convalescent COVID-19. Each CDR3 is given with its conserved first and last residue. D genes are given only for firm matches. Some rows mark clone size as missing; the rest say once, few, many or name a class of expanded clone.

CASSLVAGETDTQYF | TGCGCCAGCAGCTTGGTTGCAGGGGAGACAGATACGCAGTATTTT | NA | TRBJ2-3 | TRBV5-1 | NA
CASSTRGPYEQYF | TGTGCCAGTAGTACCCGGGGTCCCTACGAGCAGTACTTC | NA | TRBJ2-7 | TRBV19 | NA
CASSYRTTYEQYF | TGTGCCAGCAGTTACAGGACTACCTACGAGCAGTACTTC | NA | TRBJ2-7 | TRBV6-5 | NA
CATSRGAGVRGETQYF | TGTGCCACCAGCAGAGGGGCCGGGGTCAGAGGCGAGACCCAGTACTTC | NA | TRBJ2-5 | TRBV15 | few
CASSAAGGDTQYF | TGTGCCAGCAGCGCCGCGGGAGGAGATACGCAGTATTTT | TRBD2 | TRBJ2-3 | TRBV14 | once
CASSQDWWDSSISGANVLTF | TGCGCCAGCAGCCAAGACTGGTGGGACAGCTCGATCTCTGGGGCCAACGTCCTGACTTTC | TRBD1 | TRBJ2-6 | TRBV4-1 | NA
CASSPQTLASGANVLTF | TGTGCCAGTAGTCCACAGACACTGGCCTCTGGGGCCAACGTCCTGACTTTC | NA | TRBJ2-6 | TRBV19 | NA
CASSLEVRTTDTQYF | TGTGCCAGCAGCTTGGAAGTCAGAACCACAGATACGCAGTATTTT | NA | TRBJ2-3 | TRBV5-4 | NA
CASSSGTRGYEQYF | TGTGCCAGCAGCTCCGGGACTAGAGGGTACGAGCAGTACTTC | TRBD2 | TRBJ2-7 | TRBV7-9 | once
CASSLVPVEDATNEKLFF | TGCGCCAGCAGCTTGGTGCCGGTAGAGGATGCAACTAATGAAAAACTGTTTTTT | NA | TRBJ1-4 | TRBV5-1 | NA
CASSIKQGTGEKLFF | TGTGCCAGTAGTATAAAACAGGGGACCGGGGAAAAACTGTTTTTT | TRBD1 | TRBJ1-4 | TRBV19 | NA
CASSKAGTGRNTIYF | TGTGCCAGTAGTAAGGCGGGGACAGGAAGAAACACCATATATTTT | TRBD1 | TRBJ1-3 | TRBV19 | NA
CSAGTEAFF | TGCTCGGCGGGCACTGAAGCTTTCTTT | NA | TRBJ1-1 | TRBV29-1 | many
CASSYSHQREQFF | TGTGCCAGCAGTTACTCGCACCAGAGGGAGCAGTTCTTC | NA | TRBJ2-1 | TRBV6-5 | NA
CASSMDRVDNQPQHF | TGTGCCAGTAGTATGGACAGGGTGGACAATCAGCCCCAGCATTTT | TRBD1 | TRBJ1-5 | TRBV19 | NA
CASSSPFPLAGGPTDTQYF | TGTGCCAGCAGCTCCCCTTTCCCACTAGCGGGAGGGCCCACAGATACGCAGTATTTT | TRBD2 | TRBJ2-3 | TRBV7-6 | NA
CASSYDRDTYYEQYF | TGTGCCAGCAGTTACGACAGGGATACATACTACGAGCAGTACTTC | TRBD1 | TRBJ2-7 | TRBV6-5 | NA
CARRGAQYF | TGCGCCCGAAGAGGCGCGCAGTATTTT | NA | TRBJ2-3 | TRBV23-1 | once
CATSPLGAGNTEAFF | TGTGCCACCTCGCCGTTGGGGGCGGGGAACACTGAAGCTTTCTTT | NA | TRBJ1-1 | TRBV18 | NA
CASSSLASIRYNEQFF | TGTGCCAGCAGCTCGTTAGCGTCAATCCGCTACAATGAGCAGTTCTTC | NA | TRBJ2-1 | TRBV11-2 | NA
CATSDSDTEAFF | TGTGCCACCAGTGATTCTGACACTGAAGCTTTCTTT | NA | TRBJ1-1 | TRBV24-1 | NA
CASSRWGGTSYNEQFF | TGTGCCAGCAGCCGCTGGGGGGGCACCTCCTACAATGAGCAGTTCTTC | NA | TRBJ2-1 | TRBV7-8 | NA
CASSARRPGSGANVLTF | TGCGCCAGCAGCGCCCGGAGGCCCGGTTCTGGGGCCAACGTCCTGACTTTC | NA | TRBJ2-6 | TRBV5-1 | many
CASSLEPGSYSPLHF | TGCGCCAGCAGCTTGGAGCCCGGGAGTTATTCACCCCTCCACTTT | NA | TRBJ1-6 | TRBV5-1 | many
CATSDPTSGTYNEQFF | TGTGCCACCAGTGATCCGACTAGCGGGACCTACAATGAGCAGTTCTTC | TRBD2 | TRBJ2-1 | TRBV24-1 | once
CASSARTGGSEKLFF | TGTGCCAGTAGTGCCCGGACAGGGGGCAGTGAAAAACTGTTTTTT | TRBD1 | TRBJ1-4 | TRBV19 | NA
CASSSRGYEQYF | TGTGCCAGCAGCTCCCGAGGATACGAGCAGTACTTC | NA | TRBJ2-7 | TRBV3-1/TRBV3-2 | NA
CASSGPHGGSYGYTF | TGTGCCAGCAGCGGCCCACACGGCGGGAGCTATGGCTACACCTTC | NA | TRBJ1-2 | TRBV7-2 | NA
CASSLLTGPGANVLTF | TGTGCCAGCAGTTTGCTAACAGGGCCCGGGGCCAACGTCCTGACTTTC | NA | TRBJ2-6 | TRBV27 | NA
CASNPADRGDEQFF | TGTGCCAGCAACCCCGCGGACAGGGGCGATGAGCAGTTCTTC | TRBD1 | TRBJ2-1 | TRBV6-5 | NA
CASSQDEPEQFF | TGTGCCAGCAGCCAAGATGAGCCTGAGCAGTTCTTC | NA | TRBJ2-1 | TRBV14 | NA
CASSIQARRGVGELFF | TGTGCCAGTAGTATCCAGGCTCGGCGGGGGGTCGGGGAGCTGTTTTTT | TRBD2 | TRBJ2-2 | TRBV19 | NA
CASSYGGRAFF | TGTGCCAGCAGTTATGGGGGGAGAGCTTTCTTT | NA | TRBJ1-1 | TRBV6-5 | NA
CASSPLTGLTETQYF | TGTGCTAGCAGCCCCCTGACAGGGTTAACAGAGACCCAGTACTTC | TRBD1 | TRBJ2-5 | TRBV7-7 | NA
CASSSTGSSYEQYF | TGTGCCAGCAGCTCGACAGGGAGCTCCTACGAGCAGTACTTC | TRBD1 | TRBJ2-7 | TRBV7-2 | NA
CASSPSGNTGELFF | TGTGCCAGCTCACCATCAGGAAACACCGGGGAGCTGTTTTTT | NA | TRBJ2-2 | TRBV18 | NA
CASSLVSGTSGRGNEQFF | TGTGCCAGCAGCTTAGTGTCCGGGACTAGCGGGAGAGGCAATGAGCAGTTCTTC | TRBD2 | TRBJ2-1 | TRBV7-8 | NA
CANQKRGQPQHF | TGTGCCAACCAAAAACGAGGGCAGCCCCAGCATTTT | NA | TRBJ1-5 | TRBV28 | NA
CASSSRTSGYNEQFF | TGCGCCAGCAGCTCTCGGACTAGCGGCTACAATGAGCAGTTCTTC | TRBD2 | TRBJ2-1 | TRBV5-1 | NA
CASSQDRGREGISGRARGTGELFF | TGTGCCAGCAGCCAAGATCGGGGCAGGGAAGGAATTAGCGGGAGGGCCAGGGGCACCGGGGAGCTGTTTTTT | TRBD2 | TRBJ2-2 | TRBV3-1/TRBV3-2 | NA
CASSPGLAGSGHEQYF | TGTGCCAGCTCGCCGGGACTAGCGGGATCTGGACACGAGCAGTACTTC | TRBD2 | TRBJ2-7 | TRBV18 | NA
CASSATGATNEKLFF | TGTGCCAGTAGTGCCACAGGGGCAACTAATGAAAAACTGTTTTTT | TRBD1 | TRBJ1-4 | TRBV19 | NA
CASSIPGGDSYNEQFF | TGTGCCAGTAGTATTCCCGGCGGAGACTCCTACAATGAGCAGTTCTTC | NA | TRBJ2-1 | TRBV19 | once